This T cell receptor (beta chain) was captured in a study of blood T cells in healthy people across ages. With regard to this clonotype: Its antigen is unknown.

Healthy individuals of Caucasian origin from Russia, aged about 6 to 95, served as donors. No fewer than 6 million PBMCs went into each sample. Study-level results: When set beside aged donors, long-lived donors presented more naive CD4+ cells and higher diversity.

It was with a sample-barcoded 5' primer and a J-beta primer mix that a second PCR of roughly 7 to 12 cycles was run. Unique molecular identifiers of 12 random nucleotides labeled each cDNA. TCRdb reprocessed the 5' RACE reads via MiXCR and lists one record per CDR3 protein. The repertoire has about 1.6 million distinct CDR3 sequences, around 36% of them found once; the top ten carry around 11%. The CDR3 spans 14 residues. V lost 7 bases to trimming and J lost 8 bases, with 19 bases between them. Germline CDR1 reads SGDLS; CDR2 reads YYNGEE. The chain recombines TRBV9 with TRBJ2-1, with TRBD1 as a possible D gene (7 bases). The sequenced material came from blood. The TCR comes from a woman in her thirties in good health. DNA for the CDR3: TGTGCCAGCCGGCCAGGGGGAGGTACCGATGAGCAGTTCTTC. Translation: CASRPGGGTDEQFF.